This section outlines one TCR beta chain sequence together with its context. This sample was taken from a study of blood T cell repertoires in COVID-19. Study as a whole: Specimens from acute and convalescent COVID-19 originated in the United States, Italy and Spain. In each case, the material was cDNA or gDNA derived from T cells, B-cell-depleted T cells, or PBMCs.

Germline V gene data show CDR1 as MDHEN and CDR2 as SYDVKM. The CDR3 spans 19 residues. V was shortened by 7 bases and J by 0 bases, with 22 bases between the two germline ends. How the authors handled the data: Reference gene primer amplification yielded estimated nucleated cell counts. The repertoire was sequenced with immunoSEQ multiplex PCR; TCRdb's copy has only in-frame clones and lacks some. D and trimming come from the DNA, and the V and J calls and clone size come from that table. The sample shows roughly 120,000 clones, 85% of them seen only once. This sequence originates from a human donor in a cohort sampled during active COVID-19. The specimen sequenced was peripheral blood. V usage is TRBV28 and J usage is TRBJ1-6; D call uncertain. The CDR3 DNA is TGTGCCAGCAACCTACCAACGGGTACTAGAGTCTCCTATAATTCACCCCTCCACTTT. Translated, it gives CASNLPTGTRVSYNSPLHF.